The 18 T cell receptor beta chains listed next were all sequenced from one sample in a study of blood T cell repertoires in COVID-19. The method was immunoSEQ multiplex PCR; TCRdb's version includes in-frame clones alone and lacks a portion of them. The sample lists 110,000 to 150,000 clones; over 60% were seen once. Sequencing was done on a sample of peripheral blood. The receptors derive from a man of 80 years or more with acute or convalescent COVID-19.

V and J are TRBV19 and TRBJ1-2, with 9 bases identical to TRBD1. The V gene end was trimmed by 3 bases and the J gene end by 3 bases; junction bases not matched to a gene: 8. CDR3 length equals 16 residues. CDR1 and CDR2 (germline): LNHDA, SQIVND (reference sequence). The CDR3 coding sequence is TGTGCCAGTAGTATTCCACCGGGACAGGGACACTATGGCTACACCTTC. Its translation: CASSIPPGQGHYGYTF. The full variable domain, its missing parts supplied by reference TRBV19 and TRBJ1-2, is DGGITQSPKYLFRKEGQNVTLSCEQNLNHDAMYWYRQDPGQGLRLIYYSQIVNDFQKGDIAEGYSVSREKKESFPLTVTSAQKNPTAFYLCASSIPPGQGHYGYTFGSGTRLTVV.

This rearrangement joins TRBV6-2 or TRBV6-3 to TRBJ2-3; D perhaps matches TRBD1 (6 bases). V lost 5 bases and J lost 2, with 14 bases in between. There are 15 residues in the CDR3. Germline-derived CDR1 and CDR2 are MNHEY and SVGEGT. CDR3 nucleotides: TGTGCCAGCAGTAGGGGACACATTTCCACAGATACGCAGTATTTT. Its translation is CASSRGHISTDTQYF.

V gene TRBV7-3 combines with J gene TRBJ2-7, with D tentatively TRBD1 (5 bases). This CDR3 region has 13 residues. Trimming removed 8 bases at V and 0 bases at J, with 11 bases between. Per germline, CDR1 SGHTA and CDR2 FQGTGA. CDR3 sequence: CASPRAHSYEQYF. The CDR3 DNA sequence: TGTGCCAGCCCCAGGGCCCACTCCTACGAGCAGTACTTC.

J is TRBJ1-5 and V is TRBV19; weak D call: TRBD1 (5 bases). The germline V gene encodes CDR1 LNHDA and CDR2 SQIVND (reference sequence). V was clipped by 7 bases and J by 5 bases, with 9 bases between them. The CDR3 consists of 12 residues. CDR3 coding DNA: TGTGCCAGTAAAGAGACAGATCAGCCCCAGCATTTT. It encodes CASKETDQPQHF.

The chain recombines TRBV6-5 with TRBJ2-7, with TRBD1 matching 12 bases. V lost 5 bases and J lost 9; bases outside the gene matches: 5. Germline CDR1 MNHEY, CDR2 SVGAGI. The CDR3 has 13 amino acids. The CDR3 protein is CASSMGQGAWQYF. The CDR3 DNA reads as TGTGCCAGCAGTATGGGACAGGGGGCTTGGCAGTACTTC.

This clone has only one observation. The genes are TRBV19 and TRBJ1-1; D is unclear. The germline gives CDR1 LNHDA, CDR2 SQIVND (reference sequence). The CDR3 covers 11 residues. V lost 7 bases and J 3 bases, leaving 6 bases between the germline ends. CDR3 amino acids: CASTSDTEAFF. The DNA of the CDR3 is TGTGCCAGTACCAGCGACACTGAAGCTTTCTTT. The whole variable domain, remainder taken from reference TRBV19 and TRBJ1-1, is DGGITQSPKYLFRKEGQNVTLSCEQNLNHDAMYWYRQDPGQGLRLIYYSQIVNDFQKGDIAEGYSVSREKKESFPLTVTSAQKNPTAFYLCASTSDTEAFFGQGTRLTVV.

The V gene is TRBV3-1 (or the pseudogene TRBV3-2), the J gene TRBJ1-1; TRBD1 aligns across 10 bases. Germline V gene lookup returns CDR1 LGHDT and CDR2 YNNKEL (reference sequence). With 4 bases clipped from V and 7 bases from J, the junction kept 3 bases outside the gene matches. This CDR3 contains 13 residues. The CDR3 DNA reads as TGTGCCAGCAGCCTTGGACAGGGGGGTGAAGCTTTCTTT. The encoded protein is CASSLGQGGEAFF.

The rearrangement uses TRBV6-6 and TRBJ1-5; possible D gene TRBD1, 6 bases. V shed 7 bases and J shed 6 bases, with 19 bases lying between them. CDR1 MNHNY and CDR2 SVGAGI come from the germline V gene (reference sequence). The CDR3 has 15 amino acids. Here the CDR3 DNA reads TGTGCCAGCACCCTCCTACAGGGCGGGGGTCAGCCCCAGCATTTT. Protein product: CASTLLQGGGQPQHF.

This rearrangement joins TRBV6-4 to TRBJ1-2, with D possibly being TRBD1 (6 bases). The CDR3 consists of 13 residues. The germline gives CDR1 MRHNA, CDR2 SNTAGT. The V and J ends lost 4 bases and 4 bases respectively, with 10 bases between them. The CDR3 DNA sequence: TGTGCCAGCAGTGCGGGCAGGGGCTATGGCTACACCTTC. Translated: CASSAGRGYGYTF.

The V gene is TRBV19, the J gene TRBJ2-1; TRBD2 is a possible D gene (7 bases). The germline gives CDR1 LNHDA, CDR2 SQIVND (reference sequence). Trimming took off 11 bases at V and 7 bases at J, with 12 bases between the two ends. The CDR3 extends over 11 amino acids. CDR3 sequence reads: CAGGADNEQFF. CDR3 sequence (DNA): TGTGCCGGGGGGGCGGATAATGAGCAGTTCTTC.

Concerning this clone: Its ends do not fully match the called genes, so a read error is possible. This chain links TRBV6-5 with TRBJ2-1; D is unresolved. The germline CDR1 and CDR2 sequences are MNHEY and SVGAGI. CDR3 length: 13 amino acids. The DNA for the CDR3 is TGTGCCAGCGGTTACGGTGGAGACAATGAGCAGTTCTTC. This sequence encodes CASGYGGDNEQFF.

In DNA, the CDR3 is TGTGCCAGCAGCCAAGTCGCAGATACGCAGTATTTT. Its protein is CASSQVADTQYF. The chain employs TRBV3-1 (or the pseudogene TRBV3-2) and TRBJ2-3; D remains ambiguous. Looked up from germline, CDR1 is LGHDT and CDR2 is YNNKEL (reference sequence). Deletions cut 1 base from V and 4 bases from J, with 3 bases between. The CDR3 runs to 12 residues.

The chain is built from TRBV19 and TRBJ2-7; TRBD1 matches at 7 bases. CDR3 length equals 13 residues. Germline CDR1 is LNHDA and CDR2 is SQIVND (reference sequence). V dropped 7 bases and J dropped 1; count of bases not matched to a gene: 4. CDR3 amino acids: CASTPTGSYEQYF. CDR3 nucleotides: TGTGCCAGTACCCCGACAGGGTCCTACGAGCAGTACTTC.

The V and J genes are TRBV4-3 and TRBJ2-1, with D possibly being TRBD1 (5 bases). CDR3 length equals 16 residues. Germline CDR1 is LGHNA and CDR2 is YSLEER. V lost 0 bases and J 0 bases, leaving 9 bases between the germline ends. The CDR3 DNA sequence: TGCGCCAGCAGCCAAGAATCCCAGGGCTCCTACAATGAGCAGTTCTTC. Encoded protein: CASSQESQGSYNEQFF.

This chain links TRBV5-5 with TRBJ1-1; 7 bases agree with TRBD1. Germline CDR1 is SGHKS and CDR2 is YYEKEE (reference sequence). V gave up 5 bases and J gave up 5 bases; unmatched junction bases: 6. The CDR3 length is 13 residues. CDR3 coding DNA: TGTGCCAGCAGACGGCCACAGGGGACTGAAGCTTTCTTT. Encoded protein: CASRRPQGTEAFF. Combining the CDR3 with reference TRBV5-5 and TRBJ1-1 gives the whole variable domain DAGVTQSPTHLIKTRGQQVTLRCSPISGHKSVSWYQQVLGQGPQFIFQYYEKEERGRGNFPDRFSARQFPNYSSELNVNALLLGDSALYLCASRRPQGTEAFFGQGTRLTVV.

With respect to this clone: The same CDR3 is also encoded by other DNA sequences in this sample. The J gene is TRBJ2-2, the V gene TRBV18; D gene unclear. V lost 3 bases and J lost 5, with 7 bases in between. Looked up from germline, CDR1 is KGHSH and CDR2 is LQKENI. There are 13 residues in the CDR3. The CDR3 sequence: CASSPPGTGELFF. Written as DNA, the CDR3 is TGTGCCAGCTCACCCCCCGGGACCGGGGAGCTGTTTTTT.

The V call is TRBV10-2, the J call TRBJ2-7, with D possibly matching TRBD1 (6 bases). Germline V gene lookup returns CDR1 WSHSY and CDR2 SAAADI. This CDR3 is 13 amino acids long. The ends were cut back, 3 bases at V and 7 bases at J, with 13 bases in the middle. The CDR3 DNA follows: TGCGCCAGCAGTGAAGCCCCGCAGGGGGAGCAGTACTTC. Translated, it gives CASSEAPQGEQYF.

The chain is built from TRBV7-9 and TRBJ1-4; 8 bases agree with TRBD1. The CDR3 has 15 residues. Germline V gives CDR1 SEHNR, CDR2 FQNEAQ (reference sequence). V shed 1 base and J 8 bases; nucleotides not matched to a gene: 6. This chain's CDR3 is CASSLGQGAREKLFF. In nucleotides, the CDR3 is TGTGCCAGCAGCTTAGGTCAGGGGGCGAGAGAAAAACTGTTTTTT.